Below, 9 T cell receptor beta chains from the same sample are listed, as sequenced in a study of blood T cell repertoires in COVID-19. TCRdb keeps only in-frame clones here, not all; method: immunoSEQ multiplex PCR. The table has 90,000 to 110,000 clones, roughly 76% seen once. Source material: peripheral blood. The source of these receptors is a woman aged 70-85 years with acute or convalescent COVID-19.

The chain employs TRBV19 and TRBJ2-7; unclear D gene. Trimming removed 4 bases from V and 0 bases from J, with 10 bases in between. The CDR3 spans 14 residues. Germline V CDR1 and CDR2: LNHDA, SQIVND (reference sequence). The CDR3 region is CASSSQVSSYEQYF. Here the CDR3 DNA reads TGTGCCAGTAGTAGTCAGGTTTCCTCCTACGAGCAGTACTTC.

The CDR3 sequence is CASSLSELNTEAFF. CDR3 nucleotides: TGTGCCAGCAGCTTGAGTGAGCTGAACACTGAAGCTTTCTTT. The chain is built from TRBV5-5 and TRBJ1-1; no clear D gene. This CDR3 is built from 14 residues. Trimming shortened V by 1 base and J by 0 bases, and 7 bases separated the two germline ends. CDR1 is SGHKS and CDR2 is YYEKEE in the germline V gene (reference sequence).

The CDR3 DNA is TGTGCCAGCAGCCGAATATACACCAGGGAGGGCAATGAGCAGTTCTTC. Its translation is CASSRIYTREGNEQFF. The chain couples TRBV5-6 to TRBJ2-1, with 7 bases lining up with TRBD2. Losses at the gene ends were 4 bases for V and 6 bases for J; bases not matched to a gene: 13. The CDR3 runs to 16 residues. Germline V gene lookup returns CDR1 SGHDT and CDR2 YYEEEE.

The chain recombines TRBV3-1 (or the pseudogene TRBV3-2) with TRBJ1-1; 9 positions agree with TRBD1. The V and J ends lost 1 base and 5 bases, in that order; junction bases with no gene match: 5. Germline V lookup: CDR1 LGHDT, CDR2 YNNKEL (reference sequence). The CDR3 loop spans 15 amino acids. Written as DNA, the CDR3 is TGTGCCAGCAGCCAAGGGACAGGGGAGGGGACTGAAGCTTTCTTT. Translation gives CASSQGTGEGTEAFF.

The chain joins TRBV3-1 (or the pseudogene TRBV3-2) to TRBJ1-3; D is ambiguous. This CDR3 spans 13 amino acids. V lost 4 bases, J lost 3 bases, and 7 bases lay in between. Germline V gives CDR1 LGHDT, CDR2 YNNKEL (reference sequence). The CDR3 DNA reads TGTGCCAGCAGCCCTACGCTTGGAAACACCATATATTTT. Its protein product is CASSPTLGNTIYF.

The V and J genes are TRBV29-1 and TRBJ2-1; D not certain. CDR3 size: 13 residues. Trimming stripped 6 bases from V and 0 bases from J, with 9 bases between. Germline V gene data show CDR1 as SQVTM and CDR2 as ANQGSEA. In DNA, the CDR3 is TGCAGCGTCACCTGGAGCTCCTACAATGAGCAGTTCTTC. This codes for CSVTWSSYNEQFF.

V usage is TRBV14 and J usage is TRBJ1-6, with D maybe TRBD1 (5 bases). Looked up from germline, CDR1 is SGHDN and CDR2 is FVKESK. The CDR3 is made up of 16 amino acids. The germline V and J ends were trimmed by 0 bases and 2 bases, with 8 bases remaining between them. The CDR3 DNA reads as TGTGCCAGCAGCCAAGATAAGGGGACCTATAATTCACCCCTCCACTTT. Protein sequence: CASSQDKGTYNSPLHF.

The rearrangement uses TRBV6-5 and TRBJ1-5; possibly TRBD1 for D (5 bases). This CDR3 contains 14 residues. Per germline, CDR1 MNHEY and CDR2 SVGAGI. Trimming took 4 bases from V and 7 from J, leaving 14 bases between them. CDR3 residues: CASSSSGTRQPQHF. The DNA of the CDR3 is TGTGCCAGCAGTTCGTCCGGGACTCGACAGCCCCAGCATTTT.

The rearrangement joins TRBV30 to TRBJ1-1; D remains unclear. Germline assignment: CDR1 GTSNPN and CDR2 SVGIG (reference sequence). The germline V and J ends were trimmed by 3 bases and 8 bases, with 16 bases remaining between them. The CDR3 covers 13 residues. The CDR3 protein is CAWSPGVSREAFF. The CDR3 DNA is TGTGCCTGGAGCCCCGGAGTAAGTCGGGAAGCTTTCTTT.